The present T cell receptor beta chain was sequenced within a study of somatic mutations in cytotoxic T cells in rheumatoid arthritis. On this clone itself: As yet, its antigen is unknown.

Points from the study as a whole: The slight TRBV07 underrepresentation in rheumatoid arthritis patients received no adjustment for multiple comparisons. Clonality of CD8+ cells rose with age in rheumatoid arthritis patients but not healthy controls. Antigen specificity of the expanded CD8+ clones was not determined.

CD4+ cells and CD8+ cells were each obtained through positive magnetic bead selection, and their purity was assessed by flow cytometry. CDR3 size: 11 residues. In germline, CDR1 is SGHVS, CDR2 FQNEAQ. The V segment lost 4 bases and the J segment 11 bases; nucleotides outside the gene matches: 0. The assay was immunoSEQ multiplex PCR, and TCRdb's table has in-frame clones only and misses some. The sample lists 9,000 to 15,000 clones; roughly 72% were seen once. The specimen was CD8+ T cells sorted from blood. This receptor was taken from a man aged 65 to 79 in good health. The chain carries TRBV7-8 and TRBJ2-1; TRBD2 matches 9 bases. CDR3 protein: CASSSSGKQFF. The DNA for the CDR3 is TGTGCCAGCAGCTCTAGCGGGAAGCAGTTCTTC.